A single sample is the source of the 17 T cell receptor beta chains below, sequenced in a study of response to subunit inactivated influenza vaccine. TCRdb reprocessed the RT-PCR reads via MiXCR and lists one record per CDR3 protein. The data show about 520,000 distinct CDR3 sequences, with 25% seen just once and 1.5% to 2% held by the top ten. Source: CD4+ T cells sorted from PBMCs, taken less than 6 days after vaccination. Every receptor here comes from a man aged 45-65 years who received an inactivated influenza vaccine.

V is TRBV3-1 and J is TRBJ2-7; D remains ambiguous. The CDR3 contains 17 residues. V shed 4 bases and J shed 3 bases, with 22 bases lying between them. The germline gives CDR1 LGHDT, CDR2 YNNKEL (reference sequence). The CDR3 DNA is TGTGCCAGCAGCCCAGATCTCCCGGGTCTCGGCTACTACGAGCAGTACTTC. Translated: CASSPDLPGLGYYEQYF.

This clonotype was recorded many times. This chain links TRBV5-1 with TRBJ2-7, with 8 positions matching TRBD1. The V gene's germline CDR1 is SGHRS and CDR2 YFSETQ. The CDR3 totals 16 residues. V lost 4 bases to trimming and J lost 5 bases; unmatched junction nucleotides: 14. This CDR3 is CASSTGTGLIRHEQYF. The CDR3 DNA reads as TGCGCCAGCAGCACAGGGACAGGACTAATTCGGCACGAGCAGTACTTC. Using reference TRBV5-1 and TRBJ2-7 for the parts outside the CDR3, the full variable domain is KAGVTQTPRYLIKTRGQQVTLSCSPISGHRSVSWYQQTPGQGLQFLFEYFSETQRNKGNFPGRFSGRQFSNSRSEMNVSTLELGDSALYLCASSTGTGLIRHEQYFGPGTRLTVT.

The V and J genes are TRBV27 and TRBJ2-7, with 9 bases that match TRBD2. V lost 0 bases, J lost 7 bases, and 10 bases stayed unmatched. Germline V gives CDR1 MNHEY, CDR2 SMNVEV (reference sequence). The CDR3 length is 16 residues. Here the CDR3 reads CASSLSVLAGAREQYF. CDR3 in DNA: TGTGCCAGCAGTTTATCGGTCTTAGCGGGAGCTCGGGAGCAGTACTTC.

This chain connects TRBV20-1 to TRBJ2-5; TRBD2 matches at 9 bases. V was clipped by 1 base and J by 1 base; unmatched bases: 4. The CDR3 covers 15 residues. The V gene's germline CDR1 is DFQATT and CDR2 SNEGSKA (reference sequence). The CDR3 loop is CSARGLAGFQETQYF. In DNA form, the CDR3 reads TGCAGTGCTAGAGGCCTAGCGGGATTCCAAGAGACCCAGTACTTC.

The J gene is TRBJ1-6, the V gene TRBV7-2; possible D gene TRBD1, 5 bases. The CDR3 totals 16 residues. Trimming cost V 0 bases and J 8 bases, with 14 bases left between them. Looked up from germline, CDR1 is SGHTA and CDR2 is FQGNSA. CDR3 sequence (DNA): TGTGCCAGCAGCTTAGCGCGGGGGGGGAGCTATTCACCCCTCCACTTT. Residues: CASSLARGGSYSPLHF.

This clonotype came up a few times. The chain employs TRBV29-1 and TRBJ2-2, with 8 bases identical to TRBD2. The CDR3 contains 16 residues. J gave up 2 bases and V 4 bases, and 9 bases lay outside the gene matches. Germline V gene sequence: CDR1 SQVTM, CDR2 ANQGSEA. Here the CDR3 reads CSVGLTSGVNTGELFF. DNA of the CDR3: TGCAGCGTTGGACTCACTAGCGGAGTAAACACCGGGGAGCTGTTTTTT.

The gene calls are TRBV28 and TRBJ2-5; 9 positions match TRBD1. V shed 4 bases and J 4 bases; nucleotides not matched to a gene: 10. Germline V CDR1 and CDR2: MDHEN, SYDVKM. The CDR3 has 16 residues. CDR3 sequence: CASSYLQGAVAETQYF. CDR3 bases: TGTGCCAGCAGTTATCTACAGGGGGCGGTTGCAGAGACCCAGTACTTC.

This clonotype was counted only a few times. The chain has TRBV4-1 and TRBJ1-6; 9 bases map to TRBD1. The CDR3 covers 17 residues. V lost 0 bases to trimming and J lost 7 bases; unmatched junction nucleotides: 7. CDR1 and CDR2 from the germline V gene are MGHRA and YSYEKL. CDR3 residues: CASSQDILGQGNSPLHF. DNA for the CDR3: TGCGCCAGCAGCCAAGATATTTTGGGACAGGGAAATTCACCCCTCCACTTT.

The J gene is TRBJ2-1, the V gene TRBV7-3; 7 bases fit TRBD2. V lost 1 base and J lost 5; bases outside the gene matches: 8. This CDR3 region has 16 residues. The germline V gene encodes CDR1 SGHTA and CDR2 FQGTGA. The CDR3 region is CASSLKAGLPHNEQFF. CDR3 coding DNA: TGTGCCAGCAGCTTAAAAGCGGGACTACCTCACAATGAGCAGTTCTTC.

V gene TRBV6-2 or TRBV6-3 combines with J gene TRBJ2-1; D not resolved. Trimming stripped 2 bases from V and 0 bases from J, with 17 bases between. The germline gives CDR1 MNHEY, CDR2 SVGEGT. CDR3 length: 18 residues. The CDR3 loop reads CASSYPVGRKYSYNEQFF. CDR3 nucleotides: TGTGCCAGCAGTTACCCGGTTGGCCGAAAGTACTCCTACAATGAGCAGTTCTTC.

This chain links TRBV6-2 or TRBV6-3 with TRBJ2-1; 9 bases map to TRBD2. This CDR3 comprises 19 residues. V gave up 7 bases and J gave up 0 bases; unmatched junction bases: 16. Germline CDR1 reads MNHEY; CDR2 reads SVGEGT. The CDR3, as DNA: TGTGCCAGCAAATCCCTTGGCGGGAGGGCCAGAAGCTCCTACAATGAGCAGTTCTTC. Translated: CASKSLGGRARSSYNEQFF.

This clonotype was counted only a few times. The chain has TRBV5-1 and TRBJ1-1; TRBD1 agrees at 7 bases. The V and J ends lost 4 bases and 0 bases, in that order; junction bases with no gene match: 3. Looked up from germline, CDR1 is SGHRS and CDR2 is YFSETQ. The CDR3 is 14 residues long. The CDR3 spells CASSKGTVNTEAFF. As DNA, the CDR3 is TGCGCCAGCAGCAAAGGGACAGTGAACACTGAAGCTTTCTTT.

The J gene is TRBJ2-1, the V gene TRBV20-1; 8 bases align to TRBD1. The CDR3 runs to 16 residues. Germline loops: CDR1 DFQATT, CDR2 SNEGSKA (reference sequence). V trimming: 4 bases; J trimming: 0 bases; junction bases outside the gene matches: 8. The CDR3 loop is CSATIRTGRSYNEQFF. The CDR3 nucleotides read TGCAGTGCTACTATTAGGACAGGGCGCTCCTACAATGAGCAGTTCTTC.

The count of this clonotype is one. The CDR3 loop is CASSDRLGPYEQYF. Here the CDR3 DNA reads TGTGCCAGCAGTGACCGGCTAGGGCCCTACGAGCAGTACTTC. The chain employs TRBV6-1 and TRBJ2-7; D gene unclear. CDR3 length: 14 amino acids. Per germline, CDR1 MNHNS and CDR2 SASEGT. The germline V and J ends were trimmed by 3 bases and 2 bases, with 11 bases remaining between them.

This clonotype has a handful of counts. This chain uses TRBV25-1 with TRBJ2-7; D tentatively fits TRBD1 or TRBD2 (5 bases each). Germline loops: CDR1 MGHDK, CDR2 SYGVNS. The V end lost 4 bases, the J end lost 5 bases, and 15 bases lay between the germline ends. The CDR3 covers 14 residues. DNA for the CDR3: TGTGCCAGCAGTGCCCCGCAGGGACGGAACGAGCAGTACTTC. This sequence encodes CASSAPQGRNEQYF.

About this clonotype itself: One junction end does not reproduce the germline sequence, and a read error may be involved. The genes are TRBV10-3 and TRBJ2-1; TRBD1 matches 7 bases. The CDR3 covers 15 residues. CDR1 is ENHRY, CDR2 SYGVKD, per germline. In nucleotides, the CDR3 is TGTGCCATCAGTGAAAGAGGACAGGTACACAATGGGCAGTTCTTC. Protein: CAISERGQVHNGQFF.

The CDR3 is CSARFLAGTLLYEQYF. Written as DNA, the CDR3 is TGCAGTGCTAGATTTCTCGCGGGAACCTTATTATACGAGCAGTACTTC. This chain joins TRBV20-1 and TRBJ2-7, with D tentatively TRBD2 (6 bases). CDR3 length equals 16 residues. The germline V gene encodes CDR1 DFQATT and CDR2 SNEGSKA (reference sequence). Trimming took 2 bases from V and 4 from J, leaving 21 bases between them.